This is a list of T cell receptor beta chains from one sample in a study of T cell repertoires in ileal Crohn's disease. Here immunoSEQ multiplex PCR was the method, and the copy in TCRdb shows in-frame clones only, minus some. The sample includes under 15,000 clones, about four fifths seen only once; the top ten take under 20%. Sequencing was done on a sample of ileal tissue. The receptors originated from an adult with Crohn's disease. The CDR3 runs from the conserved cysteine through the conserved F or W. D genes are given only for firm matches. Rows give clone size only sometimes, using once, few, many, or a class for an expanded clone.

V gene: TRBV2; J gene: TRBJ2-3; D gene: -; clone size: -; CDR3 length: 15; CDR3 protein: CASSRDISGGDTQYF; CDR3 DNA: TGTGCCAGCAGTAGGGACATCAGTGGTGGAGATACGCAGTATTTT
V gene: TRBV7-2; J gene: TRBJ2-7; D gene: TRBD1; clone size: -; CDR3 length: 15; CDR3 protein: CASSIRTGSSYEQYF; CDR3 DNA: TGTGCCAGCAGCATCAGGACAGGGTCCTCCTACGAGCAGTACTTC
V gene: TRBV7-9; J gene: TRBJ1-2; D gene: TRBD1; clone size: -; CDR3 length: 15; CDR3 protein: CASSLGTGGAYGYTF; CDR3 DNA: TGTGCCAGCAGCTTAGGAACAGGGGGCGCTTATGGCTACACCTTC
V gene: TRBV4-1; J gene: TRBJ2-5; D gene: -; clone size: -; CDR3 length: 13; CDR3 protein: CASRPADQETQYF; CDR3 DNA: TGCGCCAGCAGACCAGCGGACCAAGAGACCCAGTACTTC
V gene: TRBV6-1; J gene: TRBJ1-1; D gene: -; clone size: few; CDR3 length: 13; CDR3 protein: CASITGRNTEAFF; CDR3 DNA: TGTGCCAGCATTACGGGGAGAAACACTGAAGCTTTCTTT
V gene: TRBV21-1; J gene: TRBJ2-7; D gene: -; clone size: -; CDR3 length: 18; CDR3 protein: CASSKPPPTQQKTYEQYF; CDR3 DNA: TGTGCCAGCAGCAAACCCCCCCCGACCCAACAGAAAACCTACGAGCAGTACTTC
V gene: TRBV11-2; J gene: TRBJ2-5; D gene: -; clone size: once; CDR3 length: 13; CDR3 protein: CASSFGFRETQYF; CDR3 DNA: TGTGCCAGCAGCTTTGGCTTCCGAGAGACCCAGTACTTC
V gene: TRBV9; J gene: TRBJ2-3; D gene: TRBD1; clone size: -; CDR3 length: 18; CDR3 protein: CASSGGTGGFISTDTQYF; CDR3 DNA: TGTGCCAGCAGCGGGGGGACAGGGGGGTTTATTAGCACAGATACGCAGTATTTT
V gene: TRBV5-1; J gene: TRBJ2-1; D gene: -; clone size: few; CDR3 length: 13; CDR3 protein: CASSLTGGNEQFF; CDR3 DNA: TGCGCCAGCAGCTTGACCGGGGGCAATGAGCAGTTCTTC
V gene: TRBV9; J gene: TRBJ2-7; D gene: -; clone size: -; CDR3 length: 15; CDR3 protein: CASSPLGGSGDEQYF; CDR3 DNA: TGTGCCAGCAGCCCTCTTGGGGGGTCGGGGGACGAGCAGTACTTC
V gene: TRBV25-1; J gene: TRBJ1-1; D gene: -; clone size: once; CDR3 length: 13; CDR3 protein: CASSLTANTEAFF; CDR3 DNA: TGTGCCAGCAGCCTGACAGCGAACACTGAAGCTTTCTTT
V gene: TRBV7-2; J gene: TRBJ2-7; D gene: -; clone size: -; CDR3 length: 14; CDR3 protein: CASSLAPFANEQYF; CDR3 DNA: TGTGCCAGCAGCTTAGCGCCTTTTGCTAACGAGCAGTACTTC
V gene: TRBV5-1; J gene: TRBJ2-3; D gene: TRBD2; clone size: -; CDR3 length: 17; CDR3 protein: CASTRSGTIQSTDTQYF; CDR3 DNA: TGCGCCAGCACCCGGTCCGGGACTATCCAAAGCACAGATACGCAGTATTTT